These 10 T cell receptor beta chains were sequenced from one sample in a study of CD8 T cells in Susac syndrome. A quantity of about 0.5 to 1 ug RNA underwent reverse transcription using random hexamers. TCRdb reanalysed the immunoSEQ multiplex PCR reads using MiXCR and keeps one entry per CDR3 protein. The data show 150,000 to 200,000 distinct CDR3 sequences, approximately 94% seen once. Sequences were obtained from CD4+ T cells from PBMCs. These receptors were taken from a human donor with multiple sclerosis.

J is TRBJ2-1 and V is TRBV7-3, with a weak D call TRBD2 (5 bases). From germline, CDR1 is SGHTA and CDR2 FQGTGA. This CDR3 has 12 residues. Trimming shortened V by 6 bases and J by 9 bases, and 12 bases separated the two germline ends. The CDR3 region has the DNA TGTGCCAGCAGTTCCGTAGGGAGTGAGCAGTTCTTC. It is translated as CASSSVGSEQFF.

The genes are TRBV29-1 and TRBJ2-7; the match to TRBD1 covers 8 bases. V lost 1 base to trimming and J lost 9 bases; unmatched junction nucleotides: 14. This CDR3 spans 15 amino acids. Germline loops: CDR1 SQVTM, CDR2 ANQGSEA. The CDR3 DNA follows: TGCAGCGTTGAAGCTGGGGGGACAGGAGTCTCGGGGCAGTACTTC. Residues: CSVEAGGTGVSGQYF.

The V and J genes are TRBV20-1 and TRBJ2-5; 7 nucleotides align to TRBD1. V was clipped by 8 bases and J by 2 bases; unmatched bases: 8. This CDR3 comprises 13 residues. Per the germline V gene, CDR1 is DFQATT and CDR2 is SNEGSKA (reference sequence). The CDR3 reads CSSYRTGQETQYF. In DNA, the CDR3 is TGCAGTTCATATCGGACAGGACAAGAGACCCAGTACTTC.

V and J are TRBV25-1 and TRBJ1-4; D is possibly TRBD1 (5 bases). The CDR3 contains 15 residues. The germline CDR1 and CDR2 sequences are MGHDK and SYGVNS. Trimming pared 6 bases from V and 3 bases from J, leaving 14 bases between. CDR3 in amino acids: CASSSGRGSNEKLFF. As DNA, the CDR3 is TGTGCCAGCAGCTCCGGACGGGGCTCTAATGAAAAACTGTTTTTT.

The chain links TRBV30 to TRBJ1-5; D remains ambiguous. CDR3 length: 13 residues. Germline V gene lookup returns CDR1 GTSNPN and CDR2 SVGIG (reference sequence). The ends were cut back, 3 bases at V and 11 bases at J, with 17 bases in the middle. CDR3 sequence reads: CAWSAPGVMAQHF. In nucleotides, the CDR3 is TGTGCCTGGAGCGCGCCGGGAGTAATGGCCCAGCATTTT.

This chain links TRBV20-1 with TRBJ1-1, with D uncertain. V shed 1 base and J shed 6 bases, with 12 bases lying between them. CDR1 and CDR2 (germline): DFQATT, SNEGSKA (reference sequence). This CDR3 contains 13 residues. Written as DNA, the CDR3 is TGCAGTGCTAGAGTGAGAGGGTCTGCTGAAGCTTTCTTT. This codes for CSARVRGSAEAFF.

CDR3 nucleotide sequence: TGTGCCACCAGCTGGGGACAGGGGTACTCTGGAAACACCATATATTTT. It encodes CATSWGQGYSGNTIYF. The chain combines TRBV15 with TRBJ1-3, with 10 bases lining up with TRBD1. V lost 5 bases to trimming and J lost 0 bases; unmatched junction nucleotides: 4. The CDR3 is 16 residues long. Germline CDR1 LNHNV, CDR2 YYDKDF (reference sequence).

This sequence joins TRBV7-2 and TRBJ2-4; D is possibly TRBD2 (6 bases). The V gene lost 2 bases and the J gene lost 0 bases, with 17 bases spanning the gap. This CDR3 has 18 residues. Per germline, CDR1 SGHTA and CDR2 FQGNSA. The CDR3 spells CASSLNRGGDLAKNIQYF. In DNA, the CDR3 is TGTGCCAGCAGCTTAAACCGGGGCGGGGACCTAGCCAAAAACATTCAGTACTTC. The full variable domain, in which reference TRBV7-2 and TRBJ2-4 provide the parts outside the CDR3, is GAGVSQSPSNKVTEKGKDVELRCDPISGHTALYWYRQSLGQGLEFLIYFQGNSAPDKSGLPSDRFSAERTGGSVSTLTIQRTQQEDSAVYLCASSLNRGGDLAKNIQYFGAGTRLSVL.

The chain links TRBV5-1 to TRBJ1-5; TRBD1 might be the D (5 bases). The CDR3 runs to 16 residues. The germline V and J ends were trimmed by 0 bases and 0 bases, with 10 bases remaining between them. The germline V gene has CDR1 SGHRS and CDR2 YFSETQ. The CDR3 here is CASSLEGPPSNQPQHF. The DNA for the CDR3 is TGCGCCAGCAGCTTGGAGGGACCACCTAGCAATCAGCCCCAGCATTTT.

The rearrangement joins TRBV19 to TRBJ1-6; TRBD1 is a possible D gene (5 bases). CDR3 length equals 16 residues. The V gene lost 3 bases and the J gene lost 0 bases, with 9 bases spanning the gap. Germline V CDR1 and CDR2: LNHDA, SQIVND (reference sequence). The CDR3 DNA is TGTGCCAGTAGTATGAAGGGGAGCTCCTATAATTCACCCCTCCACTTT. Protein: CASSMKGSSYNSPLHF. The variable domain in full, with the rest retrieved from reference TRBV19 and TRBJ1-6, is DGGITQSPKYLFRKEGQNVTLSCEQNLNHDAMYWYRQDPGQGLRLIYYSQIVNDFQKGDIAEGYSVSREKKESFPLTVTSAQKNPTAFYLCASSMKGSSYNSPLHFGNGTRLTVT.